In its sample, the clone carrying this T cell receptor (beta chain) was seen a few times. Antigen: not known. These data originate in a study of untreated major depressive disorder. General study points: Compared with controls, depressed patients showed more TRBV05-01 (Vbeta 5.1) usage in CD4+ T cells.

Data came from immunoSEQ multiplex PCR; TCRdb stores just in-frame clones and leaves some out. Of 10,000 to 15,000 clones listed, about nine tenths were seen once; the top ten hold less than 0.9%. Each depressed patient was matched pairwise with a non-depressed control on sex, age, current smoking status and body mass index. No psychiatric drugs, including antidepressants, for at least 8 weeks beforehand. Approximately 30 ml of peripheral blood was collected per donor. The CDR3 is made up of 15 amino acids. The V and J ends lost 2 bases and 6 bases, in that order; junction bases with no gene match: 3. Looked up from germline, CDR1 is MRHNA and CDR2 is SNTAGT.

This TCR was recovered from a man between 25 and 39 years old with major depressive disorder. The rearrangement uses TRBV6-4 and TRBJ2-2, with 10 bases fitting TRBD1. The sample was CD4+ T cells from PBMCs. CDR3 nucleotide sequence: TGTGCCAGCAGTGACGAGACAGGGGGCTCCGGGGAGCTGTTTTTT. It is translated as CASSDETGGSGELFF.